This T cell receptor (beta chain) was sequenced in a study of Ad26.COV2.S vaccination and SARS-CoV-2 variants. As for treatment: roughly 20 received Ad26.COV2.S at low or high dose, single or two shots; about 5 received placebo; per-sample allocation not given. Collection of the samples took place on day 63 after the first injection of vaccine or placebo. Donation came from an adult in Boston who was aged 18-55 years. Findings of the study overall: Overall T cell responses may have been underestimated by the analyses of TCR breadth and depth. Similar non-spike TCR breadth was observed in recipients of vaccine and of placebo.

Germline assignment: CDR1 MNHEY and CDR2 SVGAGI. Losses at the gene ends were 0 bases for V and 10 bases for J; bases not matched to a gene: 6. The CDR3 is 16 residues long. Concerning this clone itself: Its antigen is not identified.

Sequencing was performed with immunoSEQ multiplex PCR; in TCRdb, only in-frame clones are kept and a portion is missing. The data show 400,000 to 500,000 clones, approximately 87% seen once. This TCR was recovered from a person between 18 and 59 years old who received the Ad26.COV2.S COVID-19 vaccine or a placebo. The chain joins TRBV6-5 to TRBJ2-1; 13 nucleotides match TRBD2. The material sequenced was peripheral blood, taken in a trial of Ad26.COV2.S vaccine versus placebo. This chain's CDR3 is CASSYSLAGGLKEQFF. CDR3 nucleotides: TGTGCCAGCAGTTACTCACTAGCGGGGGGGCTGAAGGAGCAGTTCTTC.